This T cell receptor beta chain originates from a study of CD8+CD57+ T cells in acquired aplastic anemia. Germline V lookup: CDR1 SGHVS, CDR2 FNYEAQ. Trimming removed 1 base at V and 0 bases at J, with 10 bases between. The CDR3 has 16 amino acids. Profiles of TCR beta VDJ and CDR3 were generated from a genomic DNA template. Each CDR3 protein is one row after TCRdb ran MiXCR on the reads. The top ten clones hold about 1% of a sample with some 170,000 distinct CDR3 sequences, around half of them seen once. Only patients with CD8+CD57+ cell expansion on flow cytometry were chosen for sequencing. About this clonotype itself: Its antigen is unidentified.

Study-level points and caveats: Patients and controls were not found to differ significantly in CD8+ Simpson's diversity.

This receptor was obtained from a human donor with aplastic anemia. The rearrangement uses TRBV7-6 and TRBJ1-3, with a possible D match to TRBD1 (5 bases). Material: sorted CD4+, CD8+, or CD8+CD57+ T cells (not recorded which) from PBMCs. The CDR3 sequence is CASSLEARASGNTIYF. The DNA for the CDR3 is TGTGCCAGCAGCTTAGAGGCCAGGGCCTCTGGAAACACCATATATTTT.